This note documents a single T cell receptor beta chain sequence. The antigen remains undetermined. The V gene end was trimmed by 1 base and the J gene end by 5 bases; junction bases not matched to a gene: 12. CDR1 and CDR2 from the germline V gene are SGHVS and FNYEAQ. CDR3 size: 18 residues. The data derive from a study of cytomegalovirus exposure and HLA in healthy donors. Whole-study findings and limits: Donors were assumed by presence/absence analyses to have roughly uniform sequencing depth.

The PCR was carried out with 60 Vbeta primers and 13 Jbeta primers. Assay: immunoSEQ multiplex PCR; the TCRdb copy retains only in-frame clones and omits some. This sample has some 150,000 clones, with around 60% found just once. There were likely unrecorded immune exposures, though donors were nominally healthy when sampled. The chain is built from TRBV7-6 and TRBJ2-5; 11 bases match TRBD2. Sequences were obtained from PBMCs. The clonotype originates from a woman aged 55-69 years in good health and CMV-seropositive. The CDR3 DNA follows: TGTGCCAGCAGCTTAGACCCTAGCGGGAGGACACCCAAGGAGACCCAGTACTTC. This codes for CASSLDPSGRTPKETQYF.